This TCR beta chain was found in a study of blood T cell repertoires in COVID-19. As originally analysed: From reference gene primer amplification, estimates of nucleated cell counts were derived. Profiling relied on immunoSEQ multiplex PCR, and the TCRdb table lists in-frame clones only, not all of them. Clone size and V and J calls were adopted from that table, with D and trimming inferred from the DNA. The repertoire holds 95,000 to 120,000 clones, with 75% to 90% as singletons. V lost 4 bases, J lost 6 bases, and 3 bases stayed unmatched. The germline V gene has CDR1 ENHRY and CDR2 SYGVKD. This CDR3 region has 15 residues. The Seattle patients joined while their infection was active and were tracked longitudinally afterward.

The chain links TRBV10-3 to TRBJ2-1; 13 bases align to TRBD2. The receptor was isolated from a woman aged 60 to 75 with COVID-19, enrolled during active disease. The source material was peripheral blood. DNA for the CDR3: TGTGCCATCAGTGGGGGACTAGCGGGGCCCAATGAGCAGTTCTTC. It is translated as CAISGGLAGPNEQFF.